This passage covers 13 T cell receptor beta chains from one sample sequenced in a study of cytomegalovirus exposure and HLA in healthy donors (dated 2017 in TCRdb). Libraries were constructed by the immunoSEQ multiplex PCR assay. TCRdb took this table from immuneACCESS and kept in-frame rearrangements with V and J called. Such tables lack part of the clones; where checked against another copy, unresolved V genes explain under half of the gap, and the rest is unexplained. This sample holds more than 85,000 clones; about 95% were observed only once. The ten largest clones add up to roughly 0.9% of the sample. The specimen sequenced was PBMCs. The receptors originated from a woman aged 18 to 35 in good health and CMV-seronegative.

The rearrangement joins TRBV7-6 to TRBJ1-1; no definite D call. Trimming took 4 bases from V and 5 from J, leaving 17 bases between them. The CDR3 runs 15 residues. The germline CDR1 and CDR2 sequences are SGHVS and FNYEAQ. Written as DNA, the CDR3 is TGTGCCAGCAGCTCCCGGACTGAAGGGTTTACTGAAGCTTTCTTT. This encodes CASSSRTEGFTEAFF. The full variable domain, rest sourced from reference TRBV7-6 and TRBJ1-1, is GAGVSQSPRYKVTKRGQDVALRCDPISGHVSLYWYRQALGQGPEFLTYFNYEAQQDKSGLPNDRFSAERPEGSISTLTIQRTEQRDSAMYRCASSSRTEGFTEAFFGQGTRLTVV.

The CDR3, as DNA: TGTGCCAGCAGCGTGGGACAGGCGCCTGAAGCTTTCTTT. Its translation: CASSVGQAPEAFF. This rearrangement joins TRBV2 to TRBJ1-1; 8 bases agree with TRBD1. CDR3 length: 13 residues. From germline, CDR1 is SNHLY and CDR2 FYNNEI. Unmatched junction bases numbered 6, after V lost 6 bases and J lost 6 bases. Combining the CDR3 with reference TRBV2 and TRBJ1-1 gives the whole variable domain EPEVTQTPSHQVTQMGQEVILRCVPISNHLYFYWYRQILGQKVEFLVSFYNNEISEKSEIFDDQFSVERPDGSNFTLKIRSTKLEDSAMYFCASSVGQAPEAFFGQGTRLTVV.

This clone has more than one count but fewer than ten. J is TRBJ2-1 and V is TRBV6-4, with 8 bases that match TRBD2. The CDR3 extends over 15 amino acids. CDR1 is MRHNA and CDR2 is SNTAGT in the germline V gene. The trim removed 2 bases at V and 4 bases at J, leaving 4 bases unmatched. CDR3 amino acids: CASSDDGGGYNEQFF. CDR3 nucleotides: TGTGCCAGCAGTGACGACGGGGGGGGATACAATGAGCAGTTCTTC.

The chain couples TRBV25-1 to TRBJ1-1, with D unclear. CDR1 and CDR2 (germline): MGHDK, SYGVNS. V lost 4 bases and J 1 base, leaving 13 bases between the germline ends. The length of the CDR3 is 15 residues. The CDR3 DNA is TGTGCCAGCAGTGTCCTTTCCACGGGGAACACTGAAGCTTTCTTT. It codes for CASSVLSTGNTEAFF.

This clone appeared a single time. This chain uses TRBV10-3 with TRBJ2-5; 7 nucleotides line up with TRBD2. The CDR3 length is 16 residues. V shed 6 bases and J 1 base; nucleotides not matched to a gene: 11. The V gene's germline CDR1 is ENHRY and CDR2 SYGVKD. Here the CDR3 DNA reads TGTGCCATCAGCGATAAAGCGGGGCTATTCCAAGAGACCCAGTACTTC. Amino acids: CAISDKAGLFQETQYF.

This chain links TRBV2 with TRBJ1-4, with D perhaps matching TRBD1 (5 bases). CDR3 length: 14 amino acids. Per germline, CDR1 SNHLY and CDR2 FYNNEI. Trimming took off 0 bases at V and 8 bases at J, with 10 bases between the two ends. CDR3 nucleotide sequence: TGTGCCAGCAGTGAAGCAGGGGCGGAGGAAAAACTGTTTTTT. This gives the protein CASSEAGAEEKLFF.

The chain employs TRBV29-1 and TRBJ1-2; 7 positions match TRBD1. The CDR3 is made up of 11 amino acids. CDR1 and CDR2 from the germline V gene are SQVTM and ANQGSEA. The trim removed 7 bases at V and 6 bases at J, leaving 5 bases unmatched. The CDR3 region is CSAATGNGYTF. The CDR3 nucleotides are TGCAGCGCTGCGACAGGGAATGGCTACACCTTC.

V and J are TRBV4-3 and TRBJ1-1, with 12 bases aligning to TRBD1. The junction had 6 bases not matched to a gene; V was cut back by 0 bases and J by 4 bases. CDR3 length: 17 amino acids. The V gene's germline CDR1 is LGHNA and CDR2 YSLEER. The CDR3 loop is CASSQDGGDRGPTEAFF. The CDR3 nucleotides read TGCGCCAGCAGCCAAGATGGGGGGGACAGGGGGCCCACTGAAGCTTTCTTT.

This chain links TRBV7-2 with TRBJ1-1; D not resolved. V was trimmed by 5 bases and J by 2 bases, leaving 15 bases between them. The CDR3 covers 15 residues. The germline V gene encodes CDR1 SGHTA and CDR2 FQGNSA. The CDR3: CASSPRARGNTEAFF. Written as DNA, the CDR3 is TGTGCCAGCAGCCCCCGCGCCCGGGGTAACACTGAAGCTTTCTTT.

The V call is TRBV2, the J call TRBJ2-3; no clear D. The CDR3 runs to 11 residues. Germline V gives CDR1 SNHLY, CDR2 FYNNEI. V was trimmed by 6 bases and J by 4 bases, leaving 5 bases between them. The DNA for the CDR3 is TGTGCCAGCAGGTACTCAGATACGCAGTATTTT. This sequence encodes CASRYSDTQYF.

The chain has TRBV5-1 and TRBJ2-3; 11 bases map to TRBD2. The CDR3 consists of 16 residues. Germline V CDR1 and CDR2: SGHRS, YFSETQ. V trimming: 0 bases; J trimming: 5 bases; junction bases outside the gene matches: 5. The CDR3 is CASSLGTSGSEDTQYF. The CDR3 nucleotides are TGCGCCAGCAGCTTGGGCACTAGCGGGAGTGAAGATACGCAGTATTTT.

This sequence joins TRBV2 and TRBJ1-2, with D maybe TRBD1 (6 bases). V lost 5 bases and J 2 bases, leaving 9 bases between the germline ends. The CDR3 consists of 13 residues. Germline values: CDR1 SNHLY, CDR2 FYNNEI. The CDR3 nucleotides are TGTGCCAGCAGTATGACAGGAAACTATGGCTACACCTTC. Translated: CASSMTGNYGYTF.

The genes are TRBV10-3 and TRBJ1-2; 7 positions agree with TRBD1. Germline lookup yields CDR1 ENHRY and CDR2 SYGVKD. The ends lost 6 bases at V and 2 bases at J; junction bases unmatched: 6. This CDR3 has 14 residues. The CDR3 here is CAIRGDRANYGYTF. In DNA, the CDR3 is TGTGCCATCAGGGGCGACAGGGCAAACTATGGCTACACCTTC.